A single sample is the source of the 2 T cell receptor beta chains below, sequenced in a study of CD8 T cells in ankylosing spondylitis. General study points: Ankylosing spondylitis blood seemed to carry a telltale TCR beta motif made of roughly eight highly homologous variants.

One entry per CDR3 protein, called by TCRdb with MiXCR from the 5' RACE reads. The table has around 890,000 distinct CDR3 sequences, 12% seen once. The antigens of these receptors remain unknown. Sequencing used blood, either unsorted or a sorted T cell fraction (not recorded which). The source of these receptors is a male donor with ankylosing spondylitis.

This clonotype has a count of ten or more. The chain links TRBV29-1 to TRBJ2-5; 7 bases fit TRBD1. The germline CDR1 and CDR2 sequences are SQVTM and ANQGSEA. The V gene end was trimmed by 3 bases and the J gene end by 2 bases; junction bases not matched to a gene: 3. The CDR3 is 13 amino acids. CDR3 protein: CSVEGQIQETQYF. CDR3 DNA: TGCAGCGTTGAGGGACAGATTCAAGAGACCCAGTACTTC.

The rearrangement links TRBV20-1 to TRBJ1-1; the D gene is possibly TRBD1 (5 bases). The CDR3 is 13 amino acids. Germline CDR1 and CDR2: DFQATT and SNEGSKA (reference sequence). Deletions cut 5 bases from V and 8 bases from J, with 18 bases between. The CDR3 DNA reads TGCAGTGCTGAACGACTGGGGGGTACCGAAGCTTTCTTT. Translating it yields CSAERLGGTEAFF.